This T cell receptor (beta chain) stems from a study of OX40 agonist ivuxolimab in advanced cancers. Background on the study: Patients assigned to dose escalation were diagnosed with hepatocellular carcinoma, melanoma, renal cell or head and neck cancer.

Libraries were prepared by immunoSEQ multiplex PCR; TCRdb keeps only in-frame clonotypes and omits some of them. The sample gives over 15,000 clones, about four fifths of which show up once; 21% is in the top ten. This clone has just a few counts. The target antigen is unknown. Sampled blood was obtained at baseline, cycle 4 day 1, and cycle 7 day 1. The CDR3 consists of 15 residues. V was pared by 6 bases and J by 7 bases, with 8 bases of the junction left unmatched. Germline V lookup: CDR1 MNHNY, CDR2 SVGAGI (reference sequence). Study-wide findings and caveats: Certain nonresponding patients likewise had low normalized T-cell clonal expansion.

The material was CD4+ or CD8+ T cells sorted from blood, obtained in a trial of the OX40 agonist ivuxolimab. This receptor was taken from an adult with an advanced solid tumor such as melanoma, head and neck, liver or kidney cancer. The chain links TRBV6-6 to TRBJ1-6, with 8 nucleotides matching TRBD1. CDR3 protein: CASSPGQGGNSPLHF. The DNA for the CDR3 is TGTGCCAGCAGCCCAGGACAGGGTGGCAATTCACCCCTCCACTTT.